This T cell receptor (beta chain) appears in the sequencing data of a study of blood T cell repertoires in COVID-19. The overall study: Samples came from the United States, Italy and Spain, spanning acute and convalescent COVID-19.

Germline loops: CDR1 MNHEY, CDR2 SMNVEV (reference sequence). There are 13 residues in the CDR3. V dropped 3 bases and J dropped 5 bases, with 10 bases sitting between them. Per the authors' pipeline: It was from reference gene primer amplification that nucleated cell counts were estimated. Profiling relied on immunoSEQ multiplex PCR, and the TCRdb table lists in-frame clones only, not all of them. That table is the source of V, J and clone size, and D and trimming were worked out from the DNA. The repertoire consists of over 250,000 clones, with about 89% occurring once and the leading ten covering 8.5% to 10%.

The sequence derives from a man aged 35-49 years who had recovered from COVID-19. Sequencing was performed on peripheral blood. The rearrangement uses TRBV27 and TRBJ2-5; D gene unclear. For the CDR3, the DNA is TGTGCCAGCAGTTTGGGCAGACCGGAGACCCAGTACTTC. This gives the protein CASSLGRPETQYF.